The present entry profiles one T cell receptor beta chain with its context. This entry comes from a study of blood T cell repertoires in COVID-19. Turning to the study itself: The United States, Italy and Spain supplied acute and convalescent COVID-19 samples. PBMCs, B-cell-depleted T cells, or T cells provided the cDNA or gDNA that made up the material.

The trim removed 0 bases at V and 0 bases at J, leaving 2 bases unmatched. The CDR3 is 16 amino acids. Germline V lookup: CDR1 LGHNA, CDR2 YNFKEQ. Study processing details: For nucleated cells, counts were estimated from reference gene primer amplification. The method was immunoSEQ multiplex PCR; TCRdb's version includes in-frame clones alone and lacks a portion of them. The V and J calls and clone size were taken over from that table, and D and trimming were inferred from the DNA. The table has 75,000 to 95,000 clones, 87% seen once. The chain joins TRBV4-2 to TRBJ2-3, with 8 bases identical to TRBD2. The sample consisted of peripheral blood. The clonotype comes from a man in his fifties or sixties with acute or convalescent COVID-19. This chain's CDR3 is CASSQETSGSTDTQYF. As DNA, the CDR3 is TGTGCCAGCAGCCAAGAAACTAGCGGTAGCACAGATACGCAGTATTTT.